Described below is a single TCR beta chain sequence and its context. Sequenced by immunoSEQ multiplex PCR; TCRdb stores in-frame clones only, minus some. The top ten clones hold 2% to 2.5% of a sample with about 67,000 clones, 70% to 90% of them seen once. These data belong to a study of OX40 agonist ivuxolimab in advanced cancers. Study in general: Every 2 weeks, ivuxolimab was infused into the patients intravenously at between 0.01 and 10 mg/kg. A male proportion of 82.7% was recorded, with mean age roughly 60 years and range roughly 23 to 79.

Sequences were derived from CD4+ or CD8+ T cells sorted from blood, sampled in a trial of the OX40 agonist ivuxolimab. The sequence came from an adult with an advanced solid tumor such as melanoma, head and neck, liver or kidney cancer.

The CDR3 DNA follows: TGTGCCAGCAGCACGACAGGGGGAGATAACGAGCAGTACTTC. This encodes CASSTTGGDNEQYF. The chain is built from TRBV7-9 and TRBJ2-7, with 9 positions matching TRBD1. Trimming cost V 5 bases and J 5 bases; bases outside gene matches: 7. The CDR3 loop spans 14 amino acids. Germline assignment: CDR1 SEHNR and CDR2 FQNEAQ (reference sequence).